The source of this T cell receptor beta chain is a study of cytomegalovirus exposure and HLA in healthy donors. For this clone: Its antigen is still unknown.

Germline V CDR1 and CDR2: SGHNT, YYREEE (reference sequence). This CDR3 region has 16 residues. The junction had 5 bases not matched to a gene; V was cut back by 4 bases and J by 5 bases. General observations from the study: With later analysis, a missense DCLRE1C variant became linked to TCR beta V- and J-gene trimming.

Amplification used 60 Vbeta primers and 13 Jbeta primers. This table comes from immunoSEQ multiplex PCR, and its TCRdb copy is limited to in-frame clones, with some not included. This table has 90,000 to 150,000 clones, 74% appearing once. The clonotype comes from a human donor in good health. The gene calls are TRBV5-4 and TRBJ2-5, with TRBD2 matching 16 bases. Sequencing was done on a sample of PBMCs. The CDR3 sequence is CASSGGLAGGGETQYF. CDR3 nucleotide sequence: TGTGCCAGCAGCGGGGGACTAGCGGGAGGGGGGGAGACCCAGTACTTC. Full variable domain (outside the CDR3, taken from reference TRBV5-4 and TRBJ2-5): ETGVTQSPTHLIKTRGQQVTLRCSSQSGHNTVSWYQQALGQGPQFIFQYYREEENGRGNFPPRFSGLQFPNYSSELNVNALELDDSALYLCASSGGLAGGGETQYFGPGTRLLVL.